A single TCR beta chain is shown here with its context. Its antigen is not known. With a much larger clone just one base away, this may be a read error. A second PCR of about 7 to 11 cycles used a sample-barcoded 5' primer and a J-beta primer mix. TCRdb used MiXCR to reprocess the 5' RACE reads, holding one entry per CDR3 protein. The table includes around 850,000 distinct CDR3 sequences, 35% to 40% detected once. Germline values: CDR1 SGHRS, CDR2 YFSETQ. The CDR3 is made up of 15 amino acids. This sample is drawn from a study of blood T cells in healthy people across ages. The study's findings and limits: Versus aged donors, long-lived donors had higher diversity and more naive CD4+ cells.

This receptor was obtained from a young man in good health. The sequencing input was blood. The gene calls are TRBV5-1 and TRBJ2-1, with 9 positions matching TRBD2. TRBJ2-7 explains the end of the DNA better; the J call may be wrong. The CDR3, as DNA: TGCGCCAGCAGCTTGGGACTAGCGGATAACAATGAGCAGTACTTC. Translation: CASSLGLADNNEQYF.